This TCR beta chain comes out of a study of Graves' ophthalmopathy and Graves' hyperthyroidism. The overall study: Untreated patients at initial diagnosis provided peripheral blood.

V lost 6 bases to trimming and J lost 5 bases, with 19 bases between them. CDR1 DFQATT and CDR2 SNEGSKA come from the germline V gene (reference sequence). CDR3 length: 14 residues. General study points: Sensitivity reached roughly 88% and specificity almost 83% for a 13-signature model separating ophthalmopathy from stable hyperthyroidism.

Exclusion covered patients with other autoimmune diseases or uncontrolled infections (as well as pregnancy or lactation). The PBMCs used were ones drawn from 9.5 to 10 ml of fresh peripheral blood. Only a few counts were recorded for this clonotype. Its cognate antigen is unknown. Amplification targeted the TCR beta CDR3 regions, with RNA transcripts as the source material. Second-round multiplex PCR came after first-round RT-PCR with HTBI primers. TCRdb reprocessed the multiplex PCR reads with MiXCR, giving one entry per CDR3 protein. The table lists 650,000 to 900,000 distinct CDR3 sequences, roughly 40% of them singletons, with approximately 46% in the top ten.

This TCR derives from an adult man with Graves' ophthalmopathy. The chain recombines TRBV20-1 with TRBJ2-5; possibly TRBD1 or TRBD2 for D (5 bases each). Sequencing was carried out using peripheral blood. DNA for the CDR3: TGCAGTGCGATAGACCCGGGACCTGGGGAGACCCAGTACTTC. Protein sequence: CSAIDPGPGETQYF.